This TCR beta chain was found in a study of cytomegalovirus exposure and HLA in healthy donors. Overall study context: Early released data had about 85 million unique TCRs, all coming from HLA-typed donors. The study, taken as a whole, reports: TCR beta sequences reportedly predicted the HLA-A and HLA-B alleles of most subjects accurately.

Details on this clone: Its antigen is unidentified. The conserved phenylalanine or tryptophan is not found at the CDR3 terminus, so this likely reflects a read error.

The PCR contained 60 Vbeta and 13 Jbeta primers. Sequencing was performed with immunoSEQ multiplex PCR; in TCRdb, only in-frame clones are kept and a portion is missing. The sample has about 140,000 clones; 80% are singletons. The CDR3 has 15 amino acids. Germline V gene data show CDR1 as MNHEY and CDR2 as SMNVEV (reference sequence). Trimming removed 7 bases at V and 6 bases at J, with 16 bases between. The rearrangement links TRBV27 to TRBJ1-6; maybe TRBD1 (5 bases). The clonotype originates from a man between 35 and 55 years old in good health and CMV-seronegative. The sequenced material came from PBMCs. The chain's CDR3 is CASKSVGGINSPLHL. In nucleotides, the CDR3 is TGTGCCAGCAAATCAGTGGGGGGGATTAATTCACCCCTCCACCTT.